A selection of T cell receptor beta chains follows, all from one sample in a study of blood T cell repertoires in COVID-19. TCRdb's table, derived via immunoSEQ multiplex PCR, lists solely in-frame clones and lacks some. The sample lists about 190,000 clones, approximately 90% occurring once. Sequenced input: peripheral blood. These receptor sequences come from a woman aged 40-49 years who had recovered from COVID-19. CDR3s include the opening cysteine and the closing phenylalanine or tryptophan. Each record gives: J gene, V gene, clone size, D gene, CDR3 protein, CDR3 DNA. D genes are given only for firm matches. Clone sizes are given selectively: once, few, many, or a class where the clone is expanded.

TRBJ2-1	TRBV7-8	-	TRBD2	CASTLLAVYNEQFF	TGTGCCAGCACCCTCCTAGCGGTCTACAATGAGCAGTTCTTC
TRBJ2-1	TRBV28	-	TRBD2	CASRSGLAGVGYGEQFF	TGTGCCAGCAGATCAGGGCTAGCGGGAGTAGGGTACGGTGAGCAGTTCTTC
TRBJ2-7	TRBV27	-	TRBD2	CASSLGLAGVSEQYF	TGTGCCAGCAGTTTAGGACTAGCGGGAGTTAGCGAGCAGTACTTC
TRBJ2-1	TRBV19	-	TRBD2	CASSNPGLAGRYNEQFF	TGTGCCAGTAGTAATCCGGGACTAGCGGGACGTTACAATGAGCAGTTCTTC
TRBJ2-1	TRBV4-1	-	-	CASSQVPGGAYLLGNEQFF	TGCGCCAGCAGCCAAGTCCCCGGGGGAGCCTACTTGTTGGGGAATGAGCAGTTCTTC
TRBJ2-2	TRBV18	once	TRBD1	CASSLYTTGGTGELFF	TGTGCCAGCTCACTTTATACGACAGGGGGAACCGGGGAGCTGTTTTTT
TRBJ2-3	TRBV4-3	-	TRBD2	CASSQLAGVKTDTQYF	TGCGCCAGCAGCCAACTAGCGGGAGTCAAGACAGATACGCAGTATTTT
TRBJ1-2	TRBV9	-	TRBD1	CASSYGTGDYGYTF	TGTGCCAGCAGTTACGGGACAGGGGACTATGGCTACACCTTC
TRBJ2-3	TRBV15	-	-	CATSRARDGTDTQYF	TGTGCCACCAGCAGAGCTCGGGATGGCACAGATACGCAGTATTTT
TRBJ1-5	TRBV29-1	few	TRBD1	CSVTGTGGVNQPQHF	TGCAGCGTGACAGGGACAGGGGGCGTAAATCAGCCCCAGCATTTT
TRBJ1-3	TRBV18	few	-	CASSPYSAGDGNTIYF	TGTGCCAGCTCACCATATTCGGCAGGGGACGGAAACACCATATATTTT
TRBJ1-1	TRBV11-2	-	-	CASSVYWTEAFF	TGTGCCAGCAGCGTCTATTGGACTGAAGCTTTCTTT
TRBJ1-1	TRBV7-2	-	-	CASSFSGNPEAFF	TGTGCCAGCAGCTTTTCGGGTAACCCTGAAGCTTTCTTT
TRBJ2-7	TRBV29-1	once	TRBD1	CSVERSDRGPGAYEQYF	TGCAGCGTTGAAAGGTCGGACAGGGGACCGGGAGCGTACGAGCAGTACTTC
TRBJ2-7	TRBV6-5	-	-	CASSYGGVSYEQYF	TGTGCCAGCAGTTACGGCGGGGTCTCCTACGAGCAGTACTTC
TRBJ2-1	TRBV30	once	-	CAWSPLTGQHNEQFF	TGTGCCTGGAGTCCCTTGACAGGACAGCACAATGAGCAGTTCTTC
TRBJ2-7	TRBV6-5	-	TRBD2	CASSPPGLAVYEQYF	TGTGCCAGCAGCCCCCCGGGACTAGCGGTCTACGAGCAGTACTTC
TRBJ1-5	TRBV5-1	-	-	CASSTGQPNQPQHF	TGCGCCAGCAGCACCGGACAGCCCAATCAGCCCCAGCATTTT
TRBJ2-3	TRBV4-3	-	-	CASSQGNTRGDTQYF	TGCGCCAGCAGCCAAGGGAACACCAGAGGAGATACGCAGTATTTT
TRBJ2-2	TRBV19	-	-	CASSPGLAENTGELFF	TGTGCCAGTAGTCCCGGGTTAGCGGAGAACACCGGGGAGCTGTTTTTT
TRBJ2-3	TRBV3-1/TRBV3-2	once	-	CASSQGVTSLGSTQYF	TGTGCCAGCAGCCAAGGGGTAACTAGCCTGGGATCGACGCAGTATTTT
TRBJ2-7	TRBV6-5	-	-	CASSHNEQYF	TGTGCCAGCAGCCACAACGAGCAGTACTTC
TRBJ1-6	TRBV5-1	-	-	CASSSTYLNNSPLHF	TGCGCCAGCAGCTCGACTTACTTGAATAATTCACCCCTCCACTTT
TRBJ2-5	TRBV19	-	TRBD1	CASSMGQGGETQYF	TGTGCCAGTAGTATGGGACAGGGAGGAGAGACCCAGTACTTC
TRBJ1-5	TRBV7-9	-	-	CASSLAGGRPQHF	TGTGCCAGCAGCTTAGCCGGGGGGAGACCCCAGCATTTT
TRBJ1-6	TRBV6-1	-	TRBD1	CASSGGSGTGVKTYNSPLHF	TGTGCCAGCAGTGGGGGGTCCGGGACAGGGGTTAAGACCTATAATTCACCCCTCCACTTT
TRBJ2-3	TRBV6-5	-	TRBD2	CASSYSGRAGADTQYF	TGTGCCAGCAGTTACTCAGGGAGGGCCGGGGCAGATACGCAGTATTTT
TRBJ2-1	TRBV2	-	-	CASSDFERQFF	TGTGCCAGCAGTGATTTCGAGAGGCAGTTCTTC
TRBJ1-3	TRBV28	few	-	CASSWSSGNTIYF	TGTGCCAGCAGTTGGAGCTCTGGAAACACCATATATTTT
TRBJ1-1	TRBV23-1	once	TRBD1	CASSQSGTGGTEAFF	TGCGCCAGCAGTCAATCGGGGACAGGGGGCACTGAAGCTTTCTTT
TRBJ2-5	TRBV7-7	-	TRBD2	CASSLGLAETQYF	TGTGCCAGCAGCTTGGGACTAGCAGAGACCCAGTACTTC
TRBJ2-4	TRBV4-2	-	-	CASSQGPLAGLAKNIQYF	TGTGCCAGCAGCCAAGGCCCTCTGGCGGGTCTGGCCAAAAACATTCAGTACTTC
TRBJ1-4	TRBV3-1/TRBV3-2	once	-	CAARGSTNEKLFF	TGTGCCGCTCGGGGGTCAACTAATGAAAAACTGTTTTTT
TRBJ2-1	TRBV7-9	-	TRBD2	CASSLLPGLVFNEQFF	TGTGCCAGCAGCCTCCTACCGGGACTAGTCTTCAATGAGCAGTTCTTC
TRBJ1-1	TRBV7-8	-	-	CASSFVGETEAFF	TGTGCCAGCAGCTTTGTAGGGGAAACTGAAGCTTTCTTT
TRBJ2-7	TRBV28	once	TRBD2	CASRRTSGRYEQYF	TGTGCCAGCAGACGGACTAGCGGGAGGTACGAGCAGTACTTC
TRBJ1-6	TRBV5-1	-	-	CASSLGGTNSPLHF	TGCGCCAGCAGCTTGGGAGGAACCAATTCACCCCTCCACTTT
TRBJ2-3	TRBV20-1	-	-	CSATTRNTQYF	TGCAGTGCTACGACTAGGAATACGCAGTATTTT
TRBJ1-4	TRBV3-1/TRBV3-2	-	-	CASSQDRGGEKLFF	TGTGCCAGCAGCCAAGACAGGGGTGGTGAAAAACTGTTTTTT
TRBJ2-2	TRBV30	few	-	CAWSWGRTTGELFF	TGTGCCTGGAGCTGGGGCCGAACCACCGGGGAGCTGTTTTTT
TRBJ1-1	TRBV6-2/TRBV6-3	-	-	CASSYSTGSLNTEAFF	TGTGCCAGCAGTTACTCTACAGGGTCCCTGAACACTGAAGCTTTCTTT
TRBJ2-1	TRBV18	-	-	CASSPVRAVGDEQFF	TGTGCCAGCTCACCGGTCAGGGCCGTTGGCGATGAGCAGTTCTTC
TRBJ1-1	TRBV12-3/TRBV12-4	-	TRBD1	CASRETGRTEAFF	TGTGCCAGCAGGGAGACAGGGCGGACTGAAGCTTTCTTT
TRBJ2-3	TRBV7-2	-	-	CASSPGLSTDTQYF	TGTGCCAGCAGCCCAGGACTTAGCACAGATACGCAGTATTTT
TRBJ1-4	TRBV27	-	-	CASSFSGVNEKLFF	TGTGCCAGCAGTTTCTCGGGGGTTAATGAAAAACTGTTTTTT
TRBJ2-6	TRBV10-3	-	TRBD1	CAISRTGVTGANVLTF	TGTGCCATCAGTAGAACAGGGGTGACTGGGGCCAACGTCCTGACTTTC
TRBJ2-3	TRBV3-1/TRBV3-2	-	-	CASSHRGTDTQYF	TGTGCCAGCAGCCACAGGGGCACAGATACGCAGTATTTT
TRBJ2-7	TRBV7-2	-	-	CASSLGGHTNSYEQYF	TGTGCCAGCAGCTTAGGGGGACACACTAACTCCTACGAGCAGTACTTC
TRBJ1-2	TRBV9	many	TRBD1	CASSQGQAYGYTF	TGTGCCAGCAGTCAGGGACAGGCCTATGGCTACACCTTC
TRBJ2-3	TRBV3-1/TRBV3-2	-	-	CASSQVLDTQYF	TGTGCCAGCAGCCAAGTTCTAGATACGCAGTATTTT
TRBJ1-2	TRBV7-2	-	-	CASSLGQGSYGYTF	TGTGCCAGCAGCTTAGGGCAGGGAAGCTATGGCTACACCTTC